This T cell receptor beta chain was identified in a study of spatial heterogeneity in lung cancer. Study-level information: Consistent detection of more beta-chain than alpha-chain sequences was observed.

This clonotype was recorded many times. The antigen remains unidentified. V lost 7 bases to trimming and J lost 7 bases; unmatched junction nucleotides: 19. The length of the CDR3 is 18 residues. Study-level findings and limits: Detection of ubiquitous tumor TCRs in blood was higher at resection than follow-up.

TCR cDNA molecules each carried a unique molecular identifier. TCRdb independently ran MiXCR on the 5' RACE reads; one entry per CDR3 protein. The sample includes under 15,000 distinct CDR3 sequences, roughly an eighth of them seen just once. Time point meaning: sample taken at primary tumor resection. Whole RNA, isolated from tumor, nontumor lung or frozen PBMC, was sequenced without prior sorting. Around 70 TRACERx patients with early, untreated non-small cell lung cancer donated samples. This chain uses TRBV12-3 or TRBV12-4 with TRBJ2-2, with 9 bases lining up with TRBD2. Sequencing was performed on PBMCs, taken at surgery. The clonotype was recovered from a female donor with early-stage non-small cell lung cancer. This CDR3 reads CASTVRVRRGGAGGELFF. CDR3 nucleotides: TGTGCCAGCACCGTAAGGGTGCGACGCGGGGGGGCTGGCGGGGAGCTGTTTTTT.